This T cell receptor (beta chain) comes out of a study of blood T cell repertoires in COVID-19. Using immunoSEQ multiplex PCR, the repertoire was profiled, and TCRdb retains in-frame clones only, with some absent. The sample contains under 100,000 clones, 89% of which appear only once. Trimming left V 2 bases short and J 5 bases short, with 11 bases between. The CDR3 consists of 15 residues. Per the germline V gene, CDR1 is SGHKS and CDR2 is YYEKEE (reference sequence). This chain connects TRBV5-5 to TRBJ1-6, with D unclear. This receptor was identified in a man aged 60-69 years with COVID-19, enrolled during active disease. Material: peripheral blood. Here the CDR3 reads CASSFTETNNSPLHF. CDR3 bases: TGTGCCAGCAGCTTTACAGAGACTAATAATTCACCCCTCCACTTT.